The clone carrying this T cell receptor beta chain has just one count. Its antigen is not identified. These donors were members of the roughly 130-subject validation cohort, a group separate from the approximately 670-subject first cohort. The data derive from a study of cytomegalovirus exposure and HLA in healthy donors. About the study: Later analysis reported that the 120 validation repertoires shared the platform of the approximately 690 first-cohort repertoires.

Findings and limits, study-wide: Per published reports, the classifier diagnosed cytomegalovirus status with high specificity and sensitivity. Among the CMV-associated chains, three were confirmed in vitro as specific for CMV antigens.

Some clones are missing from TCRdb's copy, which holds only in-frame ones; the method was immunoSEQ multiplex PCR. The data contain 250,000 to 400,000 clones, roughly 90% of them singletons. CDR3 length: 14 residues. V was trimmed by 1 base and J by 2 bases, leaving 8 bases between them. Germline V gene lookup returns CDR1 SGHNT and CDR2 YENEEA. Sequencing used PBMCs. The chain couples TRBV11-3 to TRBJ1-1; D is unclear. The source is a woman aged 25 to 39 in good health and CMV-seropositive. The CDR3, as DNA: TGTGCCAGCAGCTTAGGAAGATCTAACACTGAAGCTTTCTTT. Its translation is CASSLGRSNTEAFF.